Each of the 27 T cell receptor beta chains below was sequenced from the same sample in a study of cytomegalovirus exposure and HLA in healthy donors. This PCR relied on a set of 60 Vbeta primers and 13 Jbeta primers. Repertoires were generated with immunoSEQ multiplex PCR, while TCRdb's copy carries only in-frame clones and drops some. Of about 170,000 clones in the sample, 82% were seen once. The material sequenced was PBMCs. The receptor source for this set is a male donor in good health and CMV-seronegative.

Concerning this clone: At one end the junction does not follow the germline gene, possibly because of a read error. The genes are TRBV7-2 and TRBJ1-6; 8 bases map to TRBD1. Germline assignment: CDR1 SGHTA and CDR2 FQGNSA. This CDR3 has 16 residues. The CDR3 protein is CASSPRTGQNNPPLHF. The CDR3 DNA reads TGTGCCAGCAGCCCTAGGACAGGGCAGAATAATCCACCCCTCCACTTT.

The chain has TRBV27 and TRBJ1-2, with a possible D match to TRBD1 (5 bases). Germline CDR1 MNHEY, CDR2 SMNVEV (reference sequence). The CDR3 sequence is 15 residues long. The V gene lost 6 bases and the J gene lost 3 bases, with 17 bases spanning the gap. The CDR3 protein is CASRSWAGGDYGYTF. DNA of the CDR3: TGTGCCAGCAGGTCGTGGGCCGGGGGGGACTATGGCTACACCTTC.

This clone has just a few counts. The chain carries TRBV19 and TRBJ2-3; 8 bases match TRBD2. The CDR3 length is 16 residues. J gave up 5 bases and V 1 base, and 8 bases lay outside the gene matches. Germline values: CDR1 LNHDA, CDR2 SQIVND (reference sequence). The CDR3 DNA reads TGTGCCAGTAGTATAGGGCCGGGAGGGACCGGAGATACGCAGTATTTT. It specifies CASSIGPGGTGDTQYF.

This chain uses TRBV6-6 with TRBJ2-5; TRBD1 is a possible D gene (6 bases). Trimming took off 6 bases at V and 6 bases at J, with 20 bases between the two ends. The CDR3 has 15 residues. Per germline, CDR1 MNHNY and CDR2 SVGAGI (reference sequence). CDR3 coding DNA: TGTGCCAGCAGCCCCCCAGGACAGTACGAAAAGACCCAGTACTTC. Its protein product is CASSPPGQYEKTQYF.

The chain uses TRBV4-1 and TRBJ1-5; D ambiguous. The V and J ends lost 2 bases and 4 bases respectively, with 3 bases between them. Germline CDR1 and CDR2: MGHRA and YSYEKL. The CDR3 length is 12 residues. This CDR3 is CASSQTNQPQHF. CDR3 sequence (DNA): TGCGCCAGCAGCCAAACAAATCAGCCCCAGCATTTT.

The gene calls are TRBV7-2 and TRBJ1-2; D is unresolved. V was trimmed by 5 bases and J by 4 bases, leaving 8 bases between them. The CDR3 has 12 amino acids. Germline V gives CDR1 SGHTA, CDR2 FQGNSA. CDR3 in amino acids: CASSPGVYGYTF. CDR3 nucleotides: TGTGCCAGCAGCCCTGGAGTCTATGGCTACACCTTC.

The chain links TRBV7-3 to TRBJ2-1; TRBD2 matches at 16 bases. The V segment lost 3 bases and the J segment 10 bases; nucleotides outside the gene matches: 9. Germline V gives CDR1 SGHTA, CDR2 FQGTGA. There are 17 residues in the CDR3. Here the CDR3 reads CASSLGLAGGPMGEQFF. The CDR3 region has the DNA TGTGCCAGCAGCTTGGGACTAGCGGGGGGGCCAATGGGGGAGCAGTTCTTC.

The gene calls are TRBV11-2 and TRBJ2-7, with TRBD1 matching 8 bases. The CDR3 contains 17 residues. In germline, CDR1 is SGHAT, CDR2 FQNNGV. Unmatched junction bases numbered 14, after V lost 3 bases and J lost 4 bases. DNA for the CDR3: TGTGCCAGCAGCTTCTACACCGCGGCGCAGGGGGCATACGAGCAGTACTTC. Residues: CASSFYTAAQGAYEQYF.

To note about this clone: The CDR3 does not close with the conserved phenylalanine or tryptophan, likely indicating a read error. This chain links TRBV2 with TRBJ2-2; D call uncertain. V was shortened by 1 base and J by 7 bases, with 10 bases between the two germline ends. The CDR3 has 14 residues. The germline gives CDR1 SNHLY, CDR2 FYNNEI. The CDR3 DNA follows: TGTGCCAGCAGTGAAGTTTTTAGGAGCGGGGAGCTGTTTTCT. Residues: CASSEVFRSGELFS.

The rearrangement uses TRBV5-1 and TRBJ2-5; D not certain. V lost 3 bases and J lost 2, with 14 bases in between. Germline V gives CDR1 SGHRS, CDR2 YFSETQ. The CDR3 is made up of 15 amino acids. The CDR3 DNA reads TGCGCCAGCAGCTGGGCCGGTCACTTTCAAGAGACCCAGTACTTC. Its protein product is CASSWAGHFQETQYF.

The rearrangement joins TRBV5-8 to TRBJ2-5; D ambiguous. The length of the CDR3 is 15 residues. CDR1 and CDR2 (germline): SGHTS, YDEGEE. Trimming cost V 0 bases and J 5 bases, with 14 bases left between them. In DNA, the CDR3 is TGTGCCAGCAGCTTGGGGGCCAGTTCACAGGAGACCCAGTACTTC. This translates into CASSLGASSQETQYF.

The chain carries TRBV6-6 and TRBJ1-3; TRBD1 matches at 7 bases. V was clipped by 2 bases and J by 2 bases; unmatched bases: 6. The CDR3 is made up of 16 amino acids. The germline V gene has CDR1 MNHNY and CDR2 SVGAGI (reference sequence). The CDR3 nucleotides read TGTGCCAGCAGTTACAAGACAGGGTCCACTGGAAACACCATATATTTT. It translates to CASSYKTGSTGNTIYF.

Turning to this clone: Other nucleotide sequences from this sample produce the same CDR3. CDR3 DNA: TGTGCCAGCAGTGACCCGGGACAGGGGAGAAAACTGTTTTTT. Its protein product is CASSDPGQGRKLFF. The chain combines TRBV25-1 with TRBJ1-4; 10 bases map to TRBD1. Germline V lookup: CDR1 MGHDK, CDR2 SYGVNS. Trimming cost V 3 bases and J 10 bases; bases outside gene matches: 5. The CDR3 extends over 14 amino acids.

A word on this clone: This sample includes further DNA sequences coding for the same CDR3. The CDR3 is CASSWPGGPLEQFF. Written as DNA, the CDR3 is TGTGCCAGCAGTTGGCCGGGGGGGCCCCTTGAGCAGTTCTTC. The chain uses TRBV7-9 and TRBJ2-1, with TRBD2 matching over 8 bases. Germline V CDR1 and CDR2: SEHNR, FQNEAQ (reference sequence). The CDR3 sequence is 14 residues long. The J segment lost 9 bases and the V segment lost 6 bases, leaving 10 bases of the junction unmatched.

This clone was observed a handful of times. CDR3 sequence: CASAGTGTDTQYF. The CDR3 DNA is TGCGCCAGTGCCGGGACAGGGACAGATACGCAGTATTTT. The chain recombines TRBV5-1 with TRBJ2-3, with 9 bases aligning to TRBD1. Germline V gene sequence: CDR1 SGHRS, CDR2 YFSETQ. This CDR3 has 13 amino acids. J was trimmed by 3 bases and V by 8 bases; bases with no gene match: 4.

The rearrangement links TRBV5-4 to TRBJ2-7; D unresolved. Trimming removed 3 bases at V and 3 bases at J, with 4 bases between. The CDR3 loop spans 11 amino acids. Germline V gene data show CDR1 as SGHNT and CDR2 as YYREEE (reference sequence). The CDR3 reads CASSSVYEQYF. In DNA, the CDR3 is TGTGCCAGCAGCTCCGTCTACGAGCAGTACTTC.

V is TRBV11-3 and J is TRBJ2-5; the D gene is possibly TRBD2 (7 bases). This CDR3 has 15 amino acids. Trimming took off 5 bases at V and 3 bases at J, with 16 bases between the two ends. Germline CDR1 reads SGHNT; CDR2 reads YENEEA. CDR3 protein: CASSRRGLAKETQYF. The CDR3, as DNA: TGTGCCAGCAGCCGGCGGGGGCTAGCAAAAGAGACCCAGTACTTC.

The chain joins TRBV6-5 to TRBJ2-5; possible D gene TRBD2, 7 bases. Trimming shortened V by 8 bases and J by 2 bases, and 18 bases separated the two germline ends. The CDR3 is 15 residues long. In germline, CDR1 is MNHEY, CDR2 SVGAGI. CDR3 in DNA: TGTGCCAGCGGGGGGGCGTGGGGGCTTCAAGAGACCCAGTACTTC. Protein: CASGGAWGLQETQYF.

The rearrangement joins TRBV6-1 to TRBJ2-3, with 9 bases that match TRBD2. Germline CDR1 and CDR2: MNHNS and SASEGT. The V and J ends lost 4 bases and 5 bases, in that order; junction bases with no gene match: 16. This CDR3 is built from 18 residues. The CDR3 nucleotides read TGTGCCAGCAGTGGAGGGCGGGGGGGGTTCACCGGCCGAGATACGCAGTATTTT. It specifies CASSGGRGGFTGRDTQYF.

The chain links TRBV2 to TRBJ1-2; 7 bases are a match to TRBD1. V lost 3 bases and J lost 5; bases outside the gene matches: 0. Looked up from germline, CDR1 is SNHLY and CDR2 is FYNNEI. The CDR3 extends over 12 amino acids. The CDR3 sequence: CASSDRGYGYTF. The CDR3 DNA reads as TGTGCCAGCAGTGACAGGGGGTATGGCTACACCTTC.

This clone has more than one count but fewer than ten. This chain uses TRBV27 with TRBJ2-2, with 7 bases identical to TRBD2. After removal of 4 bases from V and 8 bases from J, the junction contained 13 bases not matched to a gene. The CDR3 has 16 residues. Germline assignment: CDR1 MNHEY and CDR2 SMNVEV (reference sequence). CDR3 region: CASSSPGLVAEGELFF. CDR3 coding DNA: TGTGCCAGCAGTTCACCCGGACTAGTCGCGGAAGGGGAGCTGTTTTTT.

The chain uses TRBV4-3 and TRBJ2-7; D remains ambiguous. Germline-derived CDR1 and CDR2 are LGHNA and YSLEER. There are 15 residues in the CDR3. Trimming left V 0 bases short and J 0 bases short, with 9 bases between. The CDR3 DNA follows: TGCGCCAGCAGCCAAGATCGCGTAGCCTCCTACGAGCAGTACTTC. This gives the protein CASSQDRVASYEQYF.

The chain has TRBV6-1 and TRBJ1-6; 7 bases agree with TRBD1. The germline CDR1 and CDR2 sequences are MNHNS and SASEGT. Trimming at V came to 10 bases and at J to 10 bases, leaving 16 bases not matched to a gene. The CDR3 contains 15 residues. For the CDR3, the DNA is TGTGCCACCTCTCCCGGGACAGTTGCCGGCTCACCCCTCCACTTT. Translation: CATSPGTVAGSPLHF.

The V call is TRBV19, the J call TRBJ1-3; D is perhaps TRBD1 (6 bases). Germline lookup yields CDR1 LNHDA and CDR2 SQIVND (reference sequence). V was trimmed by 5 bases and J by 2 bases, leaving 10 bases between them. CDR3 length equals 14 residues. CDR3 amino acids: CASSSQGAGNTIYF. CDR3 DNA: TGTGCCAGTAGTTCACAGGGAGCTGGAAACACCATATATTTT.

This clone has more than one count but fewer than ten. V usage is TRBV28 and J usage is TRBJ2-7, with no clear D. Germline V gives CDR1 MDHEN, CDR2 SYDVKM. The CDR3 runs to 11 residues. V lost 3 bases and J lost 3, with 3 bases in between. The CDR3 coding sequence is TGTGCCAGCAGTTTCTACTACGAGCAGTACTTC. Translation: CASSFYYEQYF.

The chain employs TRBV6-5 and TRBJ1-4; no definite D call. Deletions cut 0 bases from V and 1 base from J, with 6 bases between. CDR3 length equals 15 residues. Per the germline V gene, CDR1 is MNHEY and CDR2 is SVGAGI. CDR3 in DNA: TGTGCCAGCAGTTACTCAGCGGTAACTAATGAAAAACTGTTTTTT. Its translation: CASSYSAVTNEKLFF.

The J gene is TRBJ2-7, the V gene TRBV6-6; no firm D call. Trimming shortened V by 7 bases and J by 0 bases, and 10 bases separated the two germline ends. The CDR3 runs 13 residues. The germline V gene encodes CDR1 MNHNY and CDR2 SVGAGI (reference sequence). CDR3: CASTPYSSYEQYF. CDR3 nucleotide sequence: TGTGCCAGCACCCCATATAGCTCCTACGAGCAGTACTTC.